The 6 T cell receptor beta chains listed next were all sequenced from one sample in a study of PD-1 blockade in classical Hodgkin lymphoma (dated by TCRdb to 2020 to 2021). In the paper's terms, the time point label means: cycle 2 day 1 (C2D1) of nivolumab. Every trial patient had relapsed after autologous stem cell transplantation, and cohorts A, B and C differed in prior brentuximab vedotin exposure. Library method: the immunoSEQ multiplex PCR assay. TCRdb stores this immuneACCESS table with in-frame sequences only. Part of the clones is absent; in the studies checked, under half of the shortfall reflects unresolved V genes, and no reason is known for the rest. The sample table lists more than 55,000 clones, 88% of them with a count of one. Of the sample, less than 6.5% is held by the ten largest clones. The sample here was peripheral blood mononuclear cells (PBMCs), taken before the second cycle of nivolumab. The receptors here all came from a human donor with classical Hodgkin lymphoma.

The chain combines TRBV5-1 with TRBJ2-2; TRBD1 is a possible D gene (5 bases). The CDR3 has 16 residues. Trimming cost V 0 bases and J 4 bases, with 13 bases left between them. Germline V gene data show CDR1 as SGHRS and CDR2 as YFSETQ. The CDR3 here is CASSLGAREGTGELFF. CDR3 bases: TGCGCCAGCAGCTTGGGGGCCAGGGAAGGCACCGGGGAGCTGTTTTTT.

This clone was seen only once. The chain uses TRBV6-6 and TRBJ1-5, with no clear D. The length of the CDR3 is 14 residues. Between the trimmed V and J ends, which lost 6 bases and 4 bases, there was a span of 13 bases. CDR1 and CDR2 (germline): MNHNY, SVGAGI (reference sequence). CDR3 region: CASSPTENNQPQHF. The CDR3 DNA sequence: TGTGCCAGCAGCCCTACAGAAAATAATCAGCCCCAGCATTTT.

CDR3 coding DNA: TGTGCCAGCAGCTTATATGGTGTTGCAGATACGCAGTATTTT. This codes for CASSLYGVADTQYF. The chain couples TRBV7-3 to TRBJ2-3; D not certain. Trimming removed 2 bases from V and 4 bases from J, with 10 bases in between. Germline-derived CDR1 and CDR2 are SGHTA and FQGTGA. The CDR3 runs to 14 residues.

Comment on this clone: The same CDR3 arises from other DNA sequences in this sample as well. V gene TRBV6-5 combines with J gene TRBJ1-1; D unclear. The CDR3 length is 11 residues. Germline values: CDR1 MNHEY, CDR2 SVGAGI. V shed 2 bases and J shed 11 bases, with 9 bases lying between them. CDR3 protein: CASSYGLRAFF. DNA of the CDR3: TGTGCCAGCAGTTACGGACTTAGGGCTTTCTTT.

CDR3 amino acids: CASRLGGMDTGELFF. Written as DNA, the CDR3 is TGTGCCAGCAGACTCGGGGGGATGGACACCGGGGAGCTGTTTTTT. The rearrangement uses TRBV7-9 and TRBJ2-2; 7 positions agree with TRBD2. Trimming at V came to 6 bases and at J to 3 bases, leaving 7 bases not matched to a gene. Germline CDR1 is SEHNR and CDR2 is FQNEAQ (reference sequence). This CDR3 comprises 15 residues.

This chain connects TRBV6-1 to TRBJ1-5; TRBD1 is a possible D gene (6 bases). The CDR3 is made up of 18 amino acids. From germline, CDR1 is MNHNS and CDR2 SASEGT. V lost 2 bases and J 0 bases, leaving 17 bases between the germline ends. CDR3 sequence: CASSELGQKIYSNQPQHF. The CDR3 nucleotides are TGTGCCAGCAGTGAACTGGGACAAAAGATATATAGCAATCAGCCCCAGCATTTT.